Detailed here is one T cell receptor beta chain. This entry belongs to a study of blood T cell repertoires in COVID-19. About the research overall: The United States, Italy and Spain were the sources of the acute and convalescent COVID-19 samples. The analysed material was cDNA or gDNA that came from T cells, B-cell-depleted T cells, or PBMCs.

Original processing notes: The assay estimated nucleated cells by amplifying reference gene primers. Clones were read by immunoSEQ multiplex PCR, and TCRdb kept only the in-frame ones, dropping some. The DNA gave D and trimming, while V, J and clone size come from that table. The table includes about 170,000 clones, 86% detected once. V was cut by 0 bases and J by 7 bases, with 16 bases left in between. The germline CDR1 and CDR2 sequences are SGHNT and YYREEE (reference sequence). This CDR3 has 16 amino acids. The sample taken for sequencing was peripheral blood. The TCR was taken from a man in his sixties or seventies with acute or convalescent COVID-19. The rearrangement links TRBV5-4 to TRBJ2-2; D might be TRBD1 (5 bases). The CDR3 nucleotides are TGTGCCAGCAGCTTGGTAAATGTAGGGGATGGCGGGGAGCTGTTTTTT. Translating it yields CASSLVNVGDGGELFF.